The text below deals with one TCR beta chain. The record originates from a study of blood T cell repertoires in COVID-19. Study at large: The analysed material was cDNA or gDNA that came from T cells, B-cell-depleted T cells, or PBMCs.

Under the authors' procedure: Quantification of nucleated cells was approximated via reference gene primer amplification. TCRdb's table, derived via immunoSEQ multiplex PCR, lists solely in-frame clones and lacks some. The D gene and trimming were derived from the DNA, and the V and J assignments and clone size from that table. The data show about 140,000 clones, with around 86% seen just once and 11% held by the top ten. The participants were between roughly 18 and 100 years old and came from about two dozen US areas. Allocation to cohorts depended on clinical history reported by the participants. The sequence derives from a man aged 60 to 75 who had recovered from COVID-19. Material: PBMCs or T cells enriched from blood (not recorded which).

The CDR3 DNA reads as TGTGCCAGCAGCCTCCTAGCGGGGGGTTCCTACGAGCAGTACTTC. As protein: CASSLLAGGSYEQYF. The chain links TRBV7-8 to TRBJ2-7, with TRBD2 matching 11 bases. Per germline, CDR1 SGHVS and CDR2 FQNEAQ. This CDR3 contains 15 residues. Losses at the gene ends were 5 bases for V and 1 base for J; bases not matched to a gene: 4.